This T cell receptor (beta chain) was captured by sequencing in a study of beta chain features in type 1 diabetes. This clone was seen more than once but under ten times. The length of the CDR3 is 15 residues. Germline trimming cut 4 bases from V and 7 bases from J; bases unmatched to any gene: 12. In germline, CDR1 is SQVTM, CDR2 ANQGSEA. As every portion of the isolated RNA was reverse transcribed, the sequencing read expressed TCRB transcripts. Assay used: immunoSEQ multiplex PCR; TCRdb lists only in-frame clones, some missing. There are under 800,000 clones in the sample; 15% occur only once, and around 0.095% lies in the top ten.

The chain joins TRBV29-1 to TRBJ2-2; 7 nucleotides match TRBD1. The sequence was obtained from a man younger than 35 in good health. The material sequenced was naive CD4+ T cells from blood. CDR3 sequence (DNA): TGCAGCGTTGTAGTAGGGGGCGGGTCCAACGGGGAGCTGTTTTTT. Translating gives CSVVVGGGSNGELFF.